These 27 T cell receptor beta chains came from one sample sequenced in a study of blood T cell repertoires in COVID-19. Clones were sequenced by immunoSEQ multiplex PCR, and TCRdb holds only the in-frame ones, with some missing. Here the sample spans around 200,000 clones, around four fifths being singletons. Sequencing was done on a sample of peripheral blood. These receptors were collected from a woman aged 40-49 years with acute or convalescent COVID-19.

The V gene is TRBV5-4, the J gene TRBJ1-1; TRBD1 might be the D (6 bases). Germline loops: CDR1 SGHNT, CDR2 YYREEE (reference sequence). V was shortened by 6 bases and J by 0 bases, with 21 bases between the two germline ends. The CDR3 is 17 residues long. The CDR3 region is CASTPGNRVRLNTEAFF. In DNA form, the CDR3 reads TGTGCCAGCACCCCCGGGAACAGGGTAAGGTTGAACACTGAAGCTTTCTTT.

V gene TRBV7-3 combines with J gene TRBJ2-1, with D perhaps matching TRBD2 (6 bases). CDR1 is SGHTA, CDR2 FQGTGA, per germline. The CDR3 is made up of 13 amino acids. V shed 1 base and J shed 10 bases, with 11 bases lying between them. The CDR3 DNA sequence: TGTGCCAGCAGCTTAAGTCAGGGAGGCGAGCAGTTCTTC. Residues: CASSLSQGGEQFF.

The CDR3 sequence is CASSTRTGSYNEQFF. Written as DNA, the CDR3 is TGTGCCAGCAGCACCCGGACAGGGTCCTACAATGAGCAGTTCTTC. The chain carries TRBV9 and TRBJ2-1, with 8 bases matching TRBD1. CDR1 and CDR2 (germline): SGDLS, YYNGEE. The CDR3 extends over 15 amino acids. V was pared by 4 bases and J by 1 base, with 4 bases of the junction left unmatched.

This clone was found a few times. The chain employs TRBV11-2 and TRBJ1-3, with D uncertain. Trimming shortened V by 4 bases and J by 4 bases, and 8 bases separated the two germline ends. This CDR3 comprises 13 residues. The V gene's germline CDR1 is SGHAT and CDR2 FQNNGV. The CDR3 nucleotides read TGTGCCAGCAGCTCTTCGTTCGGAAACACCATATATTTT. This gives the protein CASSSSFGNTIYF.

In its sample, this clone was seen a few times. This sequence joins TRBV5-1 and TRBJ1-4; 7 bases fit TRBD1. The V gene end was trimmed by 0 bases and the J gene end by 6 bases; junction bases not matched to a gene: 5. The germline V gene has CDR1 SGHRS and CDR2 YFSETQ. CDR3 length: 15 amino acids. CDR3: CASSLGQGLDEKLFF. The DNA for the CDR3 is TGCGCCAGCAGCTTGGGACAGGGCTTGGATGAAAAACTGTTTTTT.

The chain recombines TRBV27 with TRBJ2-2, with 7 positions matching TRBD1. The germline V gene encodes CDR1 MNHEY and CDR2 SMNVEV (reference sequence). The CDR3 totals 15 residues. J was trimmed by 2 bases and V by 2 bases; bases with no gene match: 2. The CDR3 spells CASSLQGVNTGELFF. CDR3 DNA: TGTGCCAGCAGTTTACAGGGGGTTAACACCGGGGAGCTGTTTTTT.

V usage is TRBV19 and J usage is TRBJ1-6, with D unclear. CDR3 length equals 16 residues. V was trimmed by 7 bases and J by 6 bases, leaving 19 bases between them. Looked up from germline, CDR1 is LNHDA and CDR2 is SQIVND (reference sequence). The CDR3 sequence: CASTPREGPGNSPLHF. CDR3 bases: TGTGCCAGTACCCCGAGGGAGGGCCCGGGTAATTCACCCCTCCACTTT.

The V gene is TRBV18, the J gene TRBJ2-1; TRBD1 might be the D (6 bases). The CDR3 is 15 amino acids. V lost 2 bases and J lost 4, with 12 bases in between. From germline, CDR1 is KGHSH and CDR2 LQKENI. In DNA form, the CDR3 reads TGTGCCAGCTCACCAATTGGACAGATATACAATGAGCAGTTCTTC. It codes for CASSPIGQIYNEQFF.

The V and J genes are TRBV7-2 and TRBJ2-2; D call uncertain. This CDR3 region has 13 residues. V was clipped by 5 bases and J by 6 bases, with 10 bases between them. Germline CDR1 and CDR2: SGHTA and FQGNSA. CDR3 nucleotide sequence: TGTGCCAGCAGCCTGTCTCTTGCCGGGGAGCTGTTTTTT. Translating it yields CASSLSLAGELFF.

The chain employs TRBV28 and TRBJ1-2; D not certain. V gave up 1 base and J gave up 0 bases, with 6 bases separating them. This CDR3 region has 14 residues. Germline V lookup: CDR1 MDHEN, CDR2 SYDVKM. DNA for the CDR3: TGTGCCAGCAGTTTATATGGCTCTAACTATGGCTACACCTTC. Translation: CASSLYGSNYGYTF.

The rearrangement links TRBV7-2 to TRBJ2-7; D gene uncertain. The CDR3 covers 15 residues. Germline CDR1 SGHTA, CDR2 FQGNSA. Trimming shortened V by 5 bases and J by 5 bases, and 19 bases separated the two germline ends. The CDR3 loop is CASSLRLDIYDEQYF. Here the CDR3 DNA reads TGTGCCAGCAGCCTGAGACTCGATATTTATGACGAGCAGTACTTC.

Here the CDR3 reads CASSPRAGAEPEAFF. CDR3 coding DNA: TGTGCCAGCTCACCACGGGCAGGGGCCGAGCCTGAAGCTTTCTTT. The chain uses TRBV18 and TRBJ1-1; D possibly corresponds to TRBD1 (6 bases). Trimming cost V 1 base and J 6 bases, with 15 bases left between them. The CDR3 totals 15 residues. Per the germline V gene, CDR1 is KGHSH and CDR2 is LQKENI. Full variable domain (remainder filled in from reference TRBV18 and TRBJ1-1): NAGVMQNPRHLVRRRGQEARLRCSPMKGHSHVYWYRQLPEEGLKFMVYLQKENIIDESGMPKERFSAEFPKEGPSILRIQQVVRGDSAAYFCASSPRAGAEPEAFFGQGTRLTVV.

The chain recombines TRBV29-1 with TRBJ2-1, with 9 bases identical to TRBD2. Germline CDR1 reads SQVTM; CDR2 reads ANQGSEA. The CDR3 length is 14 residues. J lost 4 bases, V lost 8 bases, and 9 bases had no gene match. CDR3 amino acids: CSYRAGGPYNEQFF. CDR3 DNA sequence: TGCAGCTACCGGGCGGGAGGGCCTTACAATGAGCAGTTCTTC.

This clone was detected once. The chain recombines TRBV1 with TRBJ2-4; the tabulated D call, TRBD2, remains unverified against the DNA. TRBV1 is classified as a pseudogene. The CDR3 spans 17 residues. In DNA, the CDR3 is TGCACCAGCAGCCAAGATCCTCTGACTCGAGCCAAAAACATTCAGTACTTC. Residues: CTSSQDPLTRAKNIQYF.

J is TRBJ2-7 and V is TRBV6-5; D ambiguous. Germline assignment: CDR1 MNHEY and CDR2 SVGAGI. Trimming took off 0 bases at V and 2 bases at J, with 8 bases between the two ends. The CDR3 covers 14 residues. CDR3 amino acids: CASSYSEAPYEQYF. In DNA, the CDR3 is TGTGCCAGCAGTTACTCAGAGGCACCCTACGAGCAGTACTTC.

This rearrangement joins TRBV7-9 to TRBJ2-3; maybe TRBD2 (6 bases). Germline CDR1 and CDR2: SEHNR and FQNEAQ (reference sequence). CDR3 length: 15 residues. Trimming left V 4 bases short and J 4 bases short, with 15 bases between. In DNA, the CDR3 is TGTGCCAGCAGCTCGGGACTCTCTGGCGCAGATACGCAGTATTTT. This codes for CASSSGLSGADTQYF.

V gene TRBV7-2 combines with J gene TRBJ2-5, with a tentative D call TRBD2 (7 bases). CDR3 size: 16 residues. Germline V gene sequence: CDR1 SGHTA, CDR2 FQGNSA. With 2 bases removed from V and 6 bases from J, the gap between germline ends came to 19 bases. The CDR3 coding sequence is TGTGCCAGCAGCTTATTGGGGGGGGCCATGGGGAAGACCCAGTACTTC. Amino acids: CASSLLGGAMGKTQYF.

J is TRBJ2-1 and V is TRBV2, with TRBD2 identical over 10 bases. CDR3 length: 15 amino acids. Unmatched junction bases numbered 5, after V lost 2 bases and J lost 7 bases. CDR1 SNHLY and CDR2 FYNNEI come from the germline V gene. The CDR3: CASSESSGGANEQFF. As DNA, the CDR3 is TGTGCCAGCAGTGAATCCAGCGGGGGGGCAAATGAGCAGTTCTTC.

The chain has TRBV7-9 and TRBJ2-3; 7 bases agree with TRBD1. Trimming cost V 1 base and J 5 bases; bases outside gene matches: 6. Germline V gene sequence: CDR1 SEHNR, CDR2 FQNEAQ (reference sequence). This CDR3 has 15 residues. CDR3 coding DNA: TGTGCCAGCAGCTTAGAGAGGGGGCTTGGAGATACGCAGTATTTT. Amino acid sequence: CASSLERGLGDTQYF.

V and J are TRBV4-2 and TRBJ1-3, with D possibly matching TRBD1 (5 bases). The CDR3 runs to 15 residues. Germline V gives CDR1 LGHNA, CDR2 YNFKEQ. The V gene lost 4 bases and the J gene lost 2 bases, with 12 bases spanning the gap. The CDR3 nucleotides read TGTGCCAGCAGCCGAGAAGGGGCTGCTGGAAACACCATATATTTT. The encoded protein is CASSREGAAGNTIYF.

The chain carries TRBV5-8 and TRBJ1-2, with 7 bases that match TRBD1. CDR1 SGHTS and CDR2 YDEGEE come from the germline V gene. This CDR3 is 16 amino acids long. Trimming cost V 4 bases and J 1 base; bases outside gene matches: 10. The CDR3 is CASSIRGREINYGYTF. The CDR3 DNA is TGTGCCAGCAGCATTAGGGGGCGAGAAATTAACTATGGCTACACCTTC.

The rearrangement links TRBV12-3 or TRBV12-4 to TRBJ1-6; TRBD1 agrees at 7 bases. The CDR3 has 13 amino acids. Trimming took 5 bases from V and 11 from J; bases not matched to a gene: 6. The CDR3 loop reads CASSHGQEPPLHF. CDR3 DNA sequence: TGTGCCAGCAGTCATGGACAGGAGCCACCCCTCCACTTT.

The gene calls are TRBV7-9 and TRBJ1-1; D perhaps matches TRBD1 (6 bases). Germline-derived CDR1 and CDR2 are SEHNR and FQNEAQ (reference sequence). CDR3 length: 14 amino acids. V lost 3 bases and J 5 bases, leaving 13 bases between the germline ends. CDR3 in amino acids: CASSFPEQGTEAFF. The CDR3 nucleotides read TGTGCCAGCAGCTTTCCCGAACAGGGTACTGAAGCTTTCTTT.

The CDR3 reads CSVDRGTSGHNEQFF. DNA of the CDR3: TGCAGCGTTGATCGCGGGACTAGCGGACACAATGAGCAGTTCTTC. The rearrangement joins TRBV29-1 to TRBJ2-1; 11 nucleotides match TRBD2. With V trimmed by 3 bases and J by 5 bases, 6 bases remained unmatched. The CDR3 is 15 amino acids. In germline, CDR1 is SQVTM, CDR2 ANQGSEA.

This clone was counted a few times. The V call is TRBV9, the J call TRBJ1-2; 7 nucleotides align to TRBD1. In germline, CDR1 is SGDLS, CDR2 YYNGEE. The trim removed 6 bases at V and 1 base at J, leaving 9 bases unmatched. There are 15 residues in the CDR3. CDR3 DNA: TGTGCCAGCACTCCTACAGGGGCCAATAACTATGGCTACACCTTC. Translated, it gives CASTPTGANNYGYTF.

This clone has a handful of counts. The gene calls are TRBV5-1 and TRBJ1-1; no clear D gene. The germline CDR1 and CDR2 sequences are SGHRS and YFSETQ. CDR3 size: 15 residues. The V and J ends lost 4 bases and 4 bases respectively, with 17 bases between them. CDR3 nucleotides: TGCGCCAGCAGCACTTGGGGAAGGGAGGGCACTGAAGCTTTCTTT. The encoded protein is CASSTWGREGTEAFF.

V usage is TRBV14 and J usage is TRBJ1-1; D remains ambiguous. This CDR3 has 15 residues. Germline lookup yields CDR1 SGHDN and CDR2 FVKESK. Trimming shortened V by 4 bases and J by 1 base, and 13 bases separated the two germline ends. The CDR3 bases are TGTGCCAGCAGCCCAAGATGGACTGGGAACACTGAAGCTTTCTTT. It translates to CASSPRWTGNTEAFF.